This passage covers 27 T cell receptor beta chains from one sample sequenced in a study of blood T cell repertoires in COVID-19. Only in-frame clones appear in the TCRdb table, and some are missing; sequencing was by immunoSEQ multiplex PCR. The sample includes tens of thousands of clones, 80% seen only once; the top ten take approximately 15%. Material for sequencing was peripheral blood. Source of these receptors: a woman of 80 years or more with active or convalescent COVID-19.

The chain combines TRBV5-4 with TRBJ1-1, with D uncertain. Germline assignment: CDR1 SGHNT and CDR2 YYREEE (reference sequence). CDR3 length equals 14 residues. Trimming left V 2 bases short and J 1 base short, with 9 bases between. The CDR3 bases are TGTGCCAGCAGCTTAGACCAGGCGAACACTGAAGCTTTCTTT. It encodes CASSLDQANTEAFF.

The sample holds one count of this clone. The DNA of the CDR3 is TGTGCCAGCAGTGAGGGCGCCATGAGCACAGATACGCAGTATTTT. It codes for CASSEGAMSTDTQYF. The chain links TRBV6-1 to TRBJ2-3; D is unclear. The CDR3 has 15 residues. The germline V gene has CDR1 MNHNS and CDR2 SASEGT. Trimming pared 3 bases from V and 0 bases from J, leaving 10 bases between.

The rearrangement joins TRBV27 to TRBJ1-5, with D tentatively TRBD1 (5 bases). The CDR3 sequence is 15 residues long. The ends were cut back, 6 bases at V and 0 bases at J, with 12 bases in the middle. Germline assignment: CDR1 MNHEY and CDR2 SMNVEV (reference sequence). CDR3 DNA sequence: TGTGCCAGCAGACCAGGACAAATTAGCAATCAGCCCCAGCATTTT. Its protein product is CASRPGQISNQPQHF.

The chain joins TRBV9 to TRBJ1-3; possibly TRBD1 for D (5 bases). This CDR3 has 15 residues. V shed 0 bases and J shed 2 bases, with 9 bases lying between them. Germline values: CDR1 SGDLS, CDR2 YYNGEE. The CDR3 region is CASSVAQGTGNTIYF. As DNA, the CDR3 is TGTGCCAGCAGCGTAGCCCAGGGAACTGGAAACACCATATATTTT.

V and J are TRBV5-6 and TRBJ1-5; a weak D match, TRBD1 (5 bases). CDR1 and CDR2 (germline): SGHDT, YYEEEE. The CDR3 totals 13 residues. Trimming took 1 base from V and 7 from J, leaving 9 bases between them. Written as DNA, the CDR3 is TGTGCCAGCAGCTTGTTCCAGGGCCAGCCCCAGCATTTT. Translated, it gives CASSLFQGQPQHF.

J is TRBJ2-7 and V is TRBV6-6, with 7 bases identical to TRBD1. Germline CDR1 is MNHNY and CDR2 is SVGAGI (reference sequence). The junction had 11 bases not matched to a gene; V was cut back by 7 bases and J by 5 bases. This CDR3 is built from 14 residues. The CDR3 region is CASTTRQGGDEQYF. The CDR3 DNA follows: TGTGCCAGCACTACCCGACAGGGTGGCGACGAGCAGTACTTC.

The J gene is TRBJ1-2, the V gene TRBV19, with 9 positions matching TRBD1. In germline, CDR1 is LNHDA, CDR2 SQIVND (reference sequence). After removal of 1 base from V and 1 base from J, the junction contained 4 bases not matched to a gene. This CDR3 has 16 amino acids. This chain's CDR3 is CASSIARDRVNYGYTF. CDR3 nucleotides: TGTGCCAGTAGTATAGCCCGGGACAGGGTTAACTATGGCTACACCTTC.

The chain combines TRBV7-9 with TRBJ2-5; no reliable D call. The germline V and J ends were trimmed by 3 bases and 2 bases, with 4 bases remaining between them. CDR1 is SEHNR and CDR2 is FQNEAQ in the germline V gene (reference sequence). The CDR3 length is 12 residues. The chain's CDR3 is CASSFQQETQYF. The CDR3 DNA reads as TGTGCCAGCAGCTTTCAACAAGAGACCCAGTACTTC.

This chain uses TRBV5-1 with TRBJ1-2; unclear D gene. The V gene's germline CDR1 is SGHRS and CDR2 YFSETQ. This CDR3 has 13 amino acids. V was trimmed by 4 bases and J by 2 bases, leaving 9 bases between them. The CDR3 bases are TGCGCCAGCAGCCGGGAGGCCAACTATGGCTACACCTTC. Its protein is CASSREANYGYTF.

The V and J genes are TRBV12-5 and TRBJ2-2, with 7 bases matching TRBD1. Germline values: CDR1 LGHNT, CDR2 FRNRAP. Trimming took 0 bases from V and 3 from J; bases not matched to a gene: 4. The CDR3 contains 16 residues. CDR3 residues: CASGLVRQGYTGELFF. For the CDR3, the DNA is TGTGCTAGTGGTTTGGTACGACAGGGATACACCGGGGAGCTGTTTTTT.

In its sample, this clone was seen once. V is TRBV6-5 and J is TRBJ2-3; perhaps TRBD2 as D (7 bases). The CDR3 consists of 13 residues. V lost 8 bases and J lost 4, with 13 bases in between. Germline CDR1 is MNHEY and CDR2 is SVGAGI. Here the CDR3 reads CASLRGAADTQYF. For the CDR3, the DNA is TGTGCCAGCCTACGGGGGGCTGCAGATACGCAGTATTTT.

CDR3 coding DNA: TGTGCCAGCAGTTTATTGGACAGAGATGGCTACACCTTC. Encoded protein: CASSLLDRDGYTF. The gene calls are TRBV28 and TRBJ1-2; weak D call: TRBD1 (6 bases). The V end was cut by 1 base, the J end by 6 bases, with 9 bases between. Germline V gene sequence: CDR1 MDHEN, CDR2 SYDVKM. This CDR3 has 13 amino acids.

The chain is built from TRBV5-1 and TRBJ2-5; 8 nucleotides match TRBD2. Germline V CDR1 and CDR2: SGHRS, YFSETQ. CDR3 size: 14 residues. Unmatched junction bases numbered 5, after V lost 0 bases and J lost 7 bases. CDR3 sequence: CASSLVTSVGTQYF. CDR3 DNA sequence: TGCGCCAGCAGCTTGGTGACTAGCGTGGGGACCCAGTACTTC.

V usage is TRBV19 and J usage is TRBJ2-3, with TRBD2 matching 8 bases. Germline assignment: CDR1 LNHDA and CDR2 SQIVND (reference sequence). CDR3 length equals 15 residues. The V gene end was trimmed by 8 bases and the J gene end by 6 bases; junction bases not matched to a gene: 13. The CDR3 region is CASAGAAGVRDTQYF. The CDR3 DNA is TGTGCCAGTGCCGGTGCAGCGGGAGTTAGGGATACGCAGTATTTT.

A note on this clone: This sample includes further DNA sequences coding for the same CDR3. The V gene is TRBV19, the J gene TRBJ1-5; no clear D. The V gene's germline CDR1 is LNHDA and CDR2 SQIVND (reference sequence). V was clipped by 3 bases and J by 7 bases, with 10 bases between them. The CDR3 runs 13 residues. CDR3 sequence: CASSISRFQPQHF. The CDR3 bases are TGTGCCAGTAGTATTAGTCGGTTCCAGCCCCAGCATTTT.

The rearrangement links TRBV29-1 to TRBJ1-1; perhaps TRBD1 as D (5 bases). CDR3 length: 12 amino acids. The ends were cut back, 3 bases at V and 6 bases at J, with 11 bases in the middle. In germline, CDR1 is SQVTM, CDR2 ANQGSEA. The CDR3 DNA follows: TGCAGCGTTGACGGGGGAACCGCTGAAGCTTTCTTT. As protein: CSVDGGTAEAFF. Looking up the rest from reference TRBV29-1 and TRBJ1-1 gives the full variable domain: SAVISQKPSRDICQRGTSLTIQCQVDSQVTMMFWYRQQPGQSLTLIATANQGSEATYESGFVIDKFPISRPNLTFSTLTVSNMSPEDSSIYLCSVDGGTAEAFFGQGTRLTVV.

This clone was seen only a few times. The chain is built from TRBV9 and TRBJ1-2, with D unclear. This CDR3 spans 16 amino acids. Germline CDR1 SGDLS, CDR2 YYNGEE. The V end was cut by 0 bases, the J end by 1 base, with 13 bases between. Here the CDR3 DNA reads TGTGCCAGCAGCGTAGCCTTATCATCAGTTAACTATGGCTACACCTTC. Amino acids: CASSVALSSVNYGYTF.

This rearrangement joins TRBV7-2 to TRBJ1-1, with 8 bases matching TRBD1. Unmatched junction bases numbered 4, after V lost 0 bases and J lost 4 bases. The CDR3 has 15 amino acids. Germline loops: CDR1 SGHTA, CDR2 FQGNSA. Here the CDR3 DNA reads TGTGCCAGCAGCTTAGCACAACAGGGGGGCACTGAAGCTTTCTTT. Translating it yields CASSLAQQGGTEAFF.

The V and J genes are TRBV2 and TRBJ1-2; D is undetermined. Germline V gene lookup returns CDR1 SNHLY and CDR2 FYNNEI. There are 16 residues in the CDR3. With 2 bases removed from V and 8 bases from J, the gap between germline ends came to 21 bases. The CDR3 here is CASSESSGLPMRGYTF. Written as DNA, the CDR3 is TGTGCCAGCAGTGAATCCTCTGGACTCCCAATGAGGGGCTACACCTTC.

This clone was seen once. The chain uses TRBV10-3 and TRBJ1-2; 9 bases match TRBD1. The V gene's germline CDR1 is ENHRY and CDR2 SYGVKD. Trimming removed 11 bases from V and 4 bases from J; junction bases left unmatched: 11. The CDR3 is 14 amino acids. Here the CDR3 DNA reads TGTGCCGTGATGCGGACAGGGGACGCCTATGGCTACACCTTC. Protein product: CAVMRTGDAYGYTF.

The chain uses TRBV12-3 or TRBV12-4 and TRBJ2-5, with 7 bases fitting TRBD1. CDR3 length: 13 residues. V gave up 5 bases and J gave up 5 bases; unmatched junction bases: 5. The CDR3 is CASSPGGRETQYF. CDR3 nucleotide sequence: TGTGCCAGCAGTCCAGGGGGACGGGAGACCCAGTACTTC.

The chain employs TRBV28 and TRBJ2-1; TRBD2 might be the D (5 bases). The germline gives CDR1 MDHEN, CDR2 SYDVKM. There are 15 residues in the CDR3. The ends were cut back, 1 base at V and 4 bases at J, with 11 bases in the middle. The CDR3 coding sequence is TGTGCCAGCAGTTTATCTGAGCGGCGATACAATGAGCAGTTCTTC. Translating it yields CASSLSERRYNEQFF.

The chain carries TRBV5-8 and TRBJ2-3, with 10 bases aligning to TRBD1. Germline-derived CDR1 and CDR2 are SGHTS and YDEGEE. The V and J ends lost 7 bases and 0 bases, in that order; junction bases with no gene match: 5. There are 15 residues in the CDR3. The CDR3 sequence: CASSRQGASTDTQYF. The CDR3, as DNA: TGTGCCAGCTCGCGACAGGGGGCCAGCACAGATACGCAGTATTTT.

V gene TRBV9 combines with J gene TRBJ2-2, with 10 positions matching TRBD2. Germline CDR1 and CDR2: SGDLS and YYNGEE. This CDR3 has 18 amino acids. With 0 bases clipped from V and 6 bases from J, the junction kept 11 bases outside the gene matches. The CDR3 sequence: CASSVELAGNLLPGELFF. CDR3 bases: TGTGCCAGCAGCGTAGAACTAGCGGGGAACCTCCTACCCGGGGAGCTGTTTTTT.

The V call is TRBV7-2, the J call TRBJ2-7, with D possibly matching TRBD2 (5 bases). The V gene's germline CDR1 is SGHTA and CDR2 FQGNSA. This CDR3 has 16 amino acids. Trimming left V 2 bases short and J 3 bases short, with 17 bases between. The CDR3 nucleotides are TGTGCCAGCAGCTTAAGGCGGGCAGGAGCATACTACGAGCAGTACTTC. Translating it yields CASSLRRAGAYYEQYF.

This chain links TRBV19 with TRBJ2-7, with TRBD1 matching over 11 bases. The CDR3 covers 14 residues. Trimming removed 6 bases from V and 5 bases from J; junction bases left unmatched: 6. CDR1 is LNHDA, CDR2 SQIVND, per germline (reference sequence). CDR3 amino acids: CASRKGQGADEQYF. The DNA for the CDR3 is TGTGCCAGTAGAAAAGGACAGGGGGCCGACGAGCAGTACTTC.

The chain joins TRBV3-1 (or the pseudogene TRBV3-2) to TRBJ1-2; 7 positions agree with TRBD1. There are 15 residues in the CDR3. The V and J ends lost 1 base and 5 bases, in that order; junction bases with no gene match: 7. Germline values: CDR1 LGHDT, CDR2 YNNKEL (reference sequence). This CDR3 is CASSQGRDSSYGYTF. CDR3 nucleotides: TGTGCCAGCAGCCAAGGACGGGACAGTTCGTATGGCTACACCTTC.